This entry is about one TCR beta chain. This entry belongs to a study of CD8 T cells in Susac syndrome. CDR3 length equals 16 residues. The trim removed 5 bases at V and 5 bases at J, leaving 12 bases unmatched. The RNA input was roughly 0.45 to 1 ug, and it was reverse transcribed with random hexamers. TCRdb passed the immunoSEQ multiplex PCR reads through MiXCR, listing each CDR3 protein once. The repertoire holds roughly 190,000 distinct CDR3 sequences, with nearly 97% as singletons. The chain links TRBV12-3 or TRBV12-4 to TRBJ2-5; 9 bases are shared with TRBD2. Sequenced: CD4+ T cells from PBMCs. This TCR came from a human donor with Susac syndrome. CDR3 nucleotide sequence: TGTGCCAGCAGTCACGGGACTAGCCTCACGATCGAGACCCAGTACTTC. Its translation: CASSHGTSLTIETQYF.